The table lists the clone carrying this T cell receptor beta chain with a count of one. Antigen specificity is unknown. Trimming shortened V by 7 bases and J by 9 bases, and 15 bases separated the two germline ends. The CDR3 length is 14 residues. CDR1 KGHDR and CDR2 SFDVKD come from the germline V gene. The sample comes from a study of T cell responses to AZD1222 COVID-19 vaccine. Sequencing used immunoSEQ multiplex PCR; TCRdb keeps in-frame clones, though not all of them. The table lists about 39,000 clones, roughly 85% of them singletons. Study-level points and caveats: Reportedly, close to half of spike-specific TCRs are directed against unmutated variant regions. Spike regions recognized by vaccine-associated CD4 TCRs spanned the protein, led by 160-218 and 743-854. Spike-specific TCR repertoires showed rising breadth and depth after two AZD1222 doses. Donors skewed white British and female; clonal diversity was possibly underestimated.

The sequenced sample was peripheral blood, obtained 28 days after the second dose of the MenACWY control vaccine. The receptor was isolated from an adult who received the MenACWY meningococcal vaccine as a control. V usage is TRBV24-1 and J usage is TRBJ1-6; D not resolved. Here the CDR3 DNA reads TGTGCCACCAGGGAGGCGGCGGCGGGTTCACCCCTCCACTTT. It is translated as CATREAAAGSPLHF.